These 26 T cell receptor beta chains were sequenced from one sample in a study of shared clonotypes between healthy human individuals. Profiling relied on immunoSEQ multiplex PCR, and the TCRdb table lists in-frame clones only, not all of them. The sample lists about 2.4 million clones, 93% occurring once. Material for sequencing was naive CD4+ T cells from PBMCs. Regarding subset: CD45RA+ positively selected. Source of these receptors: a man between 18 and 35 years old in good health. Some clones in this sample may be carry-over from other donors' samples.

This chain joins TRBV29-1 and TRBJ1-2; 7 bases agree with TRBD1. The CDR3 runs to 15 residues. CDR1 and CDR2 (germline): SQVTM, ANQGSEA. V lost 6 bases, J lost 1 base, and 11 bases stayed unmatched. Here the CDR3 DNA reads TGCAGCGTCGAGCAGGGGGACAAGCGTAACTATGGCTACACCTTC. Translation gives CSVEQGDKRNYGYTF.

This chain links TRBV9 with TRBJ2-7; no reliable D call. The CDR3 extends over 15 amino acids. Between the trimmed V and J ends, which lost 4 bases and 4 bases, there was a span of 18 bases. Germline lookup yields CDR1 SGDLS and CDR2 YYNGEE. In DNA, the CDR3 is TGTGCCAGCAGCCCTAGTAGTTCTACGTTATACGAGCAGTACTTC. Translation gives CASSPSSSTLYEQYF.

This chain connects TRBV5-4 to TRBJ2-2; D not certain. The CDR3 loop spans 14 amino acids. The V end lost 0 bases, the J end lost 3 bases, and 6 bases lay between the germline ends. From germline, CDR1 is SGHNT and CDR2 YYREEE (reference sequence). The CDR3 region has the DNA TGTGCCAGCAGCTTGGCCCATTACACCGGGGAGCTGTTTTTT. It is translated as CASSLAHYTGELFF.

The V call is TRBV4-1, the J call TRBJ2-1; TRBD1 agrees at 8 bases. The ends lost 4 bases at V and 3 bases at J; junction bases unmatched: 5. The CDR3 is made up of 15 amino acids. Germline loops: CDR1 MGHRA, CDR2 YSYEKL. The CDR3 loop reads CASSRTGGLYNEQFF. The DNA of the CDR3 is TGCGCCAGCAGCCGTACAGGGGGACTCTACAATGAGCAGTTCTTC.

J is TRBJ2-3 and V is TRBV7-9, with a weak D call TRBD2 (5 bases). V gave up 1 base and J gave up 0 bases, with 17 bases separating them. This CDR3 is 18 amino acids long. The V gene's germline CDR1 is SEHNR and CDR2 FQNEAQ (reference sequence). The CDR3 region has the DNA TGTGCCAGCAGCTTAGGCTATGCTGGAAGGACTAGCACAGATACGCAGTATTTT. Translated: CASSLGYAGRTSTDTQYF.

The chain carries TRBV29-1 and TRBJ2-1; TRBD2 aligns across 7 bases. The J segment lost 4 bases and the V segment lost 4 bases, leaving 7 bases of the junction unmatched. CDR1 and CDR2 (germline): SQVTM, ANQGSEA. The CDR3 is made up of 14 amino acids. DNA of the CDR3: TGCAGCGTTGTGACTAGCCTAACTTACAATGAGCAGTTCTTC. It yields the protein CSVVTSLTYNEQFF.

The V call is TRBV7-6, the J call TRBJ2-1, with TRBD1 matching 8 bases. There are 13 residues in the CDR3. Unmatched junction bases numbered 8, after V lost 1 base and J lost 15 bases. Germline CDR1 is SGHVS and CDR2 is FNYEAQ. The CDR3 region has the DNA TGTGCCAGCAGCTTAGTGAGGACAGGGAGGTGGTTCTTC. Encoded protein: CASSLVRTGRWFF. Combining the CDR3 with reference TRBV7-6 and TRBJ2-1 gives the whole variable domain GAGVSQSPRYKVTKRGQDVALRCDPISGHVSLYWYRQALGQGPEFLTYFNYEAQQDKSGLPNDRFSAERPEGSISTLTIQRTEQRDSAMYRCASSLVRTGRWFFGPGTRLTVL.

V is TRBV27 and J is TRBJ2-5; D call uncertain. Trimming cost V 4 bases and J 0 bases, with 9 bases left between them. This CDR3 has 14 amino acids. CDR1 is MNHEY and CDR2 is SMNVEV in the germline V gene (reference sequence). The CDR3, as DNA: TGTGCCAGCAGTTCGCTGTCGAACCAAGAGACCCAGTACTTC. It codes for CASSSLSNQETQYF.

The V and J genes are TRBV28 and TRBJ2-4, with D perhaps TRBD1 or TRBD2 (5 bases each). This CDR3 is built from 15 residues. Trimming cost V 5 bases and J 4 bases, with 15 bases left between them. Germline V CDR1 and CDR2: MDHEN, SYDVKM. DNA for the CDR3: TGTGCCAGCAGTGTAACCCCCGGGACGAAAAACATTCAGTACTTC. Translated, it gives CASSVTPGTKNIQYF.

The CDR3 sequence is CATGLLAGANVLTF. The CDR3 DNA reads as TGTGCCACGGGCCTTCTGGCTGGGGCCAACGTCCTGACTTTC. The chain combines TRBV2 with TRBJ2-6; D is uncertain. Looked up from germline, CDR1 is SNHLY and CDR2 is FYNNEI. V lost 10 bases to trimming and J lost 2 bases, with 12 bases between them. The CDR3 runs to 14 residues.

This chain links TRBV7-9 with TRBJ2-5; D gene ambiguous. CDR3 length: 15 residues. Trimming shortened V by 2 bases and J by 5 bases, and 15 bases separated the two germline ends. CDR1 and CDR2 from the germline V gene are SEHNR and FQNEAQ (reference sequence). This CDR3 is CASSLLGPQRETQYF. As DNA, the CDR3 is TGTGCCAGCAGCTTACTGGGCCCCCAAAGGGAGACCCAGTACTTC.

On this clone itself: Additional DNA sequences in this sample encode the identical CDR3. This CDR3 is CASSTLAGSSYNEQFF. In nucleotides, the CDR3 is TGCGCCAGCAGCACACTAGCGGGCAGCTCCTACAATGAGCAGTTCTTC. The chain employs TRBV5-1 and TRBJ2-1, with 9 bases lining up with TRBD2. The germline gives CDR1 SGHRS, CDR2 YFSETQ. The ends lost 4 bases at V and 0 bases at J; junction bases unmatched: 5. The CDR3 sequence is 16 residues long.

The chain links TRBV28 to TRBJ1-2; 8 bases line up with TRBD1. Germline V CDR1 and CDR2: MDHEN, SYDVKM. Trimming at V came to 3 bases and at J to 8 bases, leaving 5 bases not matched to a gene. The CDR3 consists of 13 residues. CDR3 residues: CASSLPGGGGYTF. CDR3 coding DNA: TGTGCCAGCAGTTTGCCAGGGGGCGGGGGCTACACCTTC.

The chain has TRBV6-6 and TRBJ2-1; no clear D gene. Trimming removed 0 bases from V and 9 bases from J, with 9 bases in between. Germline-derived CDR1 and CDR2 are MNHNY and SVGAGI (reference sequence). The CDR3 runs to 13 residues. DNA of the CDR3: TGTGCCAGCAGTTACTCGGTAGTGGTTGAGCAGTTCTTC. This translates into CASSYSVVVEQFF.

This clone occurred once. The rearrangement uses TRBV6-1 and TRBJ2-2; D gene uncertain. Germline-derived CDR1 and CDR2 are MNHNS and SASEGT. CDR3 length: 13 residues. Trimming left V 9 bases short and J 1 base short, with 9 bases between. The CDR3 coding sequence is TGTGCCAGTCAGCCTTTGAACACCGGGGAGCTGTTTTTT. Its translation: CASQPLNTGELFF.

The rearrangement links TRBV7-2 to TRBJ1-1, with TRBD1 matching 11 bases. The germline gives CDR1 SGHTA, CDR2 FQGNSA. Trimming took 4 bases from V and 6 from J; bases not matched to a gene: 7. This CDR3 spans 15 amino acids. The CDR3 nucleotides read TGTGCCAGCAGCTACACGGGACAGGGGGTGGCTGAAGCTTTCTTT. Translating gives CASSYTGQGVAEAFF.

J is TRBJ2-7 and V is TRBV10-3, with 9 bases matching TRBD1. This CDR3 spans 14 amino acids. The germline V gene encodes CDR1 ENHRY and CDR2 SYGVKD. Unmatched junction bases numbered 7, after V lost 3 bases and J lost 7 bases. CDR3 sequence (DNA): TGTGCCATCAGTGACCGGGACAGGGCAGGGGAGCAGTACTTC. As protein: CAISDRDRAGEQYF.

The chain has TRBV6-5 and TRBJ2-3, with D perhaps assigned TRBD1 or TRBD2 (5 bases each). Germline-derived CDR1 and CDR2 are MNHEY and SVGAGI. The CDR3 is 15 residues long. Trimming stripped 6 bases from V and 4 bases from J, with 17 bases between. The CDR3 DNA reads as TGTGCCAGCAGCGGGGCTGTTTTGGGGCCAGATACGCAGTATTTT. Its protein is CASSGAVLGPDTQYF.

CDR3 DNA: TGTGCCACCAGCAGAGATTATGCCGGGATAAACACCGGGGAGCTGTTTTTT. Its protein product is CATSRDYAGINTGELFF. The rearrangement uses TRBV15 and TRBJ2-2; D perhaps matches TRBD2 (5 bases). CDR3 length: 17 residues. V lost 0 bases to trimming and J lost 2 bases, with 13 bases between them. Germline V gene sequence: CDR1 LNHNV, CDR2 YYDKDF (reference sequence).

This clone appeared a single time. The rearrangement links TRBV28 to TRBJ2-7; possibly TRBD2 for D (6 bases). Germline values: CDR1 MDHEN, CDR2 SYDVKM. Trimming stripped 7 bases from V and 1 base from J, with 20 bases between. This CDR3 contains 16 residues. The CDR3 DNA reads as TGTGCCAGCACTCCAAGACTCCTAGCGATTTCCTACGAGCAGTACTTC. Its protein product is CASTPRLLAISYEQYF.

This chain joins TRBV29-1 and TRBJ1-1; no definite D call. This CDR3 has 10 residues. Germline V gene lookup returns CDR1 SQVTM and CDR2 ANQGSEA. Trimming cost V 3 bases and J 11 bases, with 10 bases left between them. CDR3 nucleotides: TGCAGCGTTGAGTGGGGTGCTGCTTTCTTT. Encoded protein: CSVEWGAAFF.

This clone was picked up one time. DNA for the CDR3: TGTGCCAGCAGCTTAGCTTTCGGGAACACTGAAGCTTTCTTT. Amino acids: CASSLAFGNTEAFF. This chain joins TRBV7-8 and TRBJ1-1, with D unclear. The CDR3 is 14 amino acids. CDR1 is SGHVS, CDR2 FQNEAQ, per germline. Trimming cost V 0 bases and J 1 base, with 6 bases left between them.

The rearrangement links TRBV28 to TRBJ1-1, with TRBD1 matching 11 bases. Germline V CDR1 and CDR2: MDHEN, SYDVKM. The CDR3 totals 15 residues. The J segment lost 7 bases and the V segment lost 2 bases, leaving 6 bases of the junction unmatched. This CDR3 is CASSLPGTGGSEAFF. Here the CDR3 DNA reads TGTGCCAGCAGTTTACCCGGGACAGGGGGGAGTGAAGCTTTCTTT.

The chain is built from TRBV6-5 and TRBJ1-6; D remains unclear. V lost 4 bases to trimming and J lost 7 bases, with 11 bases between them. The CDR3 is made up of 14 amino acids. Germline CDR1 is MNHEY and CDR2 is SVGAGI. Written as DNA, the CDR3 is TGTGCCAGCAGTTTACGGCAGGAAAATTCACCCCTCCACTTT. This codes for CASSLRQENSPLHF.

The chain is built from TRBV27 and TRBJ2-1; 8 bases line up with TRBD2. Germline V gives CDR1 MNHEY, CDR2 SMNVEV (reference sequence). Trimming at V came to 4 bases and at J to 3 bases, leaving 8 bases not matched to a gene. The CDR3 is 16 residues long. The CDR3 sequence: CASSSRTGGDYNEQFF. The CDR3 bases are TGTGCCAGCAGTTCCCGGACGGGGGGGGACTACAATGAGCAGTTCTTC.

This chain uses TRBV27 with TRBJ1-2; D gene ambiguous. The V gene's germline CDR1 is MNHEY and CDR2 SMNVEV (reference sequence). Trimming removed 6 bases from V and 4 bases from J, with 18 bases in between. The CDR3 loop spans 15 amino acids. The CDR3 region is CASRSIAPESYGYTF. The DNA of the CDR3 is TGTGCCAGCAGAAGCATTGCCCCGGAGAGCTATGGCTACACCTTC.